This T cell receptor (beta chain) was sequenced during a study of blood T cell repertoires in COVID-19. CDR1 SGHAT and CDR2 FQNNGV come from the germline V gene. The CDR3 runs to 16 residues. V shed 1 base, J shed 0 bases, and the junction held 1 base outside the gene matches. Some clones are missing from TCRdb's copy, which holds only in-frame ones; the method was immunoSEQ multiplex PCR. The table shows 70,000 to 85,000 clones, with roughly four fifths occurring only once. Specimen: peripheral blood. The sequence derives from a human donor in a cohort sampled during active COVID-19. J is TRBJ2-1 and V is TRBV11-2; 9 bases agree with TRBD2. The CDR3 coding sequence is TGTGCCAGCAGCTTAGGAGCGGGGGGCTCCTACAATGAGCAGTTCTTC. This gives the protein CASSLGAGGSYNEQFF.